This record looks at one T cell receptor (beta chain) sequence and its context. The germline gives CDR1 KGHDR, CDR2 SFDVKD. The CDR3 extends over 13 amino acids. Trimming cost V 7 bases and J 0 bases, with 7 bases left between them. This sample was included in a study of blood T cell repertoires in COVID-19. Sequenced by immunoSEQ multiplex PCR; TCRdb stores in-frame clones only, minus some. This table has 70,000 or so clones, around nine tenths appearing once. This clonotype originated in a human donor in a cohort sampled during active COVID-19. The source material was peripheral blood. V and J are TRBV24-1 and TRBJ2-3; tentative D call: TRBD2 (5 bases). This CDR3 reads CATRRASTDTQYF. The CDR3 coding sequence is TGTGCCACCAGGAGGGCCAGCACAGATACGCAGTATTTT.